This T cell receptor beta chain was identified in a study of ipilimumab plus nivolumab after autologous stem cell transplantation. For the study at large: DLBCL patients had primary refractory or relapsed disease.

Here immunoSEQ multiplex PCR was the method, and the copy in TCRdb shows in-frame clones only, minus some. The table includes approximately 80,000 clones, about 83% detected once. CDR1 SNHLY and CDR2 FYNNEI come from the germline V gene. V was clipped by 2 bases and J by 5 bases; unmatched bases: 4. The length of the CDR3 is 14 residues. Checkpoint therapy with ipilimumab 1 mg/kg began 14 to 28 days after transplant. Through week 26, nivolumab 3 mg/kg IV was given weeks 1, 4, 7, 10, then biweekly. Specimen: PBMCs, collected in a trial of ipilimumab plus nivolumab as post-transplant consolidation. The rearrangement uses TRBV2 and TRBJ2-5, with 8 bases that match TRBD1. This TCR was recovered from a male donor with diffuse large B-cell lymphoma. CDR3 region: CASSEQGAGETQYF. In DNA, the CDR3 is TGTGCCAGCAGTGAACAGGGGGCGGGGGAGACCCAGTACTTC.